This T cell receptor (beta chain) was recovered during a study of neurological immune-mediated disorders (dated by TCRdb to the late 2010s). With regard to the full study: Among the roughly 35 multiple sclerosis patients, approximately 30 had relapsing-remitting MS and 3 had secondary progressive MS. Peripheral blood TCR-beta repertoires from patients with HTLV-I-associated myelopathy (HAM/TSP), patients with multiple sclerosis, and healthy controls were compared in the study using UMI-based sequencing. The roughly 100 TCR-beta libraries included longitudinal samples, technical triplicates and paired sorted CD4+ and CD8+ T-cell subsets alongside PBMC samples. The cohort included some 68 subjects: about 15 with HAM/TSP, approximately 35 with multiple sclerosis, and approximately 20 healthy controls.

Libraries from unsorted PBMCs were made from 2 million PBMCs kept in RNAlater at -80 degrees C until RNA extraction. The multiple sclerosis patients were enrolled in a US clinical protocol that used magnetic resonance imaging to evaluate disease progression. PBMCs were separated from peripheral blood using Ficoll-Hypaque density gradient centrifugation and then cryopreserved in liquid nitrogen. The full study reports these points: TCR clonal expansion was highest in HAM/TSP patients and lowest in MS patients, with MS patients falling below even healthy controls. Repertoires from 18 of 34 MS patients were grouped by phylogenetic analysis into a cluster of related CDR3 sequences, suggesting a possible repertoire-level signature. Expanded clones from different subjects shared no identical CDR3 amino acid sequences, which suggests that TCR-beta repertoires were private in all groups. The MS cluster was not associated with any clinical or MRI features, and the authors stated that larger cohorts are needed.

The CDR3 covers 15 residues, taking in both the cysteine and the phenylalanine. The read is trimmed to its CDR3 DNA, 45 bases read in frame from base 1. The germline V gene encodes CDR1 SGHAT and CDR2 FQNNGV. A distance of 20 bases separates the germline ends of V and J, which lose 6 bases and 6 bases respectively. The table lists this clonotype with many counts. The target of this receptor is not known. No base-level quality is on record; no much larger clone is a single base apart. cDNA was synthesized by template-switch 5'RACE using a primer with a 10-nucleotide random unique molecular identifier that tagged each TCR transcript. Every sequencing run yielded over 160 million TCR-beta sequences covering 15-18 subjects. The RNeasy kit was used to extract total RNA. Using the KAPA Real-time Library Amplification kit, TCR-beta VDJ regions were amplified with primers for the TCR constant region and the 5'RACE anchor. Sample indexes and Illumina adaptors were added in a first PCR, and a second PCR then increased library yield. The roughly 650 bp TCR product was size-selected on a 2% E-gel SizeSelection system after Ampure bead purification. Library quality was checked on a Bioanalyzer, concentration was measured with Qubit, and libraries were quantified with the Kapa Library Quantification kit before pooling. Paired-end 2 x 150 bp sequencing of the libraries was performed on an Illumina HiSeq 2500. To increase sequence diversity, about 25-30% phiX was spiked into each library pool. The authors' pipeline ran thus. Quality-filtered reads were processed with the UMI-based MiGEC pipeline, and over 85% of raw TCR sequences were removed by the MiGEC pipeline during error correction. VDJ genes were aligned to IMGT germline references, and each clonotype was defined by a unique CDR3 amino acid sequence together with V-J genes. Clonal expansion, Shannon diversity, and CDR3 relatedness (CalcPairwiseDistances, ClusterSamples) were evaluated with VDJtools, and phylogenetic trees were built with CLCbio workbench. Using coefficient-of-variation modelling across technical triplicates, the study counted a clone as expanded if it had at least 8 unique UMIs. TCRdb reran the public reads through fastp at Q25 and MiXCR, keeping productive beta chains. Each entry merges the rows of one CDR3 protein and shows their most common DNA and genes. It is TCRdb's table, rather than the study itself, that gives the V and J calls and clone size. The sample table lists tens of thousands of distinct CDR3 sequences, roughly 4.9% of them with a count of one. In total, the top ten clones hold roughly 2.4% of the sample.

Sequenced sample: PBMCs. This sequence was found in a woman in her seventies with multiple sclerosis. The rearranged chain carries TRBV11-2 and TRBJ1-1, with TRBD1 as a weak D call on 6 bases. The CDR3 protein sequence reads: CASRTGRGRSAEAFF. Read as DNA, the sequence is TGTGCCAGCAGGACCGGGCGGGGGCGGTCAGCTGAAGCTTTCTTT. Here the CDR3 is joined to the reference TRBV11-2 and TRBJ1-1 genes, and the full variable domain is: EAGVAQSPRYKIIEKRQSVAFWCNPISGHATLYWYQQILGQGPKLLIQFQNNGVVDDSQLPKDRFSAERLKGVDSTLKIQPAKLEDSAVYLCASRTGRGRSAEAFFGQGTRLTVV.